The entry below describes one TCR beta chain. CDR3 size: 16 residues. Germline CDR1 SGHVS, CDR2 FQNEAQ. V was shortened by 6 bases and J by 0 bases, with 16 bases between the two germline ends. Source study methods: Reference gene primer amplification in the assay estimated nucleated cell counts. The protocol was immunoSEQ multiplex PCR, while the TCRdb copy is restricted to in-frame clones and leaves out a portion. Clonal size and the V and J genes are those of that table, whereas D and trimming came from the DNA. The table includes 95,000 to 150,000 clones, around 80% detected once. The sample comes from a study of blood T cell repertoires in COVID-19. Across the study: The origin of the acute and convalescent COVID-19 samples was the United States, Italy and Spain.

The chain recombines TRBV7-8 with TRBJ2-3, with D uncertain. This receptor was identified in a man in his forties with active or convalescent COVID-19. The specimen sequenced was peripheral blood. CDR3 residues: CASRLRVQTSTDTQYF. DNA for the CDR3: TGTGCCAGCAGGCTTAGAGTTCAGACTAGCACAGATACGCAGTATTTT.